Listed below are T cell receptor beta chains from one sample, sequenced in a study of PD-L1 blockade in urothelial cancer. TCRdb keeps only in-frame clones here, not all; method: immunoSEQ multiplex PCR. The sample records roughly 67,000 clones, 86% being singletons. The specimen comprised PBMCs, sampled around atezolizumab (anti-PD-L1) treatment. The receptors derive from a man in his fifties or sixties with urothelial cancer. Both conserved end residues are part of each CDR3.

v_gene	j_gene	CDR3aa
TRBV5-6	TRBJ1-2	CASSLARTNYGYTF
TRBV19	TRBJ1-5	CASNSDGTRNQPQHF
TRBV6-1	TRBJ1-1	CASSEPTGWTNTEAFF
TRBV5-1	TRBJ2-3	CASNQNPGTDTQYF
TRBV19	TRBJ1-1	CASSIRQHTEAFF
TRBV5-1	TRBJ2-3	CASSLDPVLTSGGSTDTQYF
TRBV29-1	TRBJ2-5	CSVEWRETQYF
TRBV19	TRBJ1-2	CASLSGGAGNYGYTF
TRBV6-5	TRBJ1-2	CASSYSKAGQGYTF
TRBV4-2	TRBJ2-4	CASSLLGTGFDIQYF
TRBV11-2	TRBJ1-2	CASSPNLNRARGYTF
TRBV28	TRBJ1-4	CASSFSGNEKLFF
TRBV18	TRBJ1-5	CASSPGVPPQHF
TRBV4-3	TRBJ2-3	CASSQEAGTDTQYF
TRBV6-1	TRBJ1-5	CASSEAGSNQPQHF
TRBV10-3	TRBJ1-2	CAISGQGYGYTF
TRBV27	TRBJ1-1	CASSKGQDTEAFF
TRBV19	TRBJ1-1	CASSGTDKREAFF
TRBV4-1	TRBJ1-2	CASSLPGQIYGYTF
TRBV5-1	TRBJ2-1	CASSPLAGGSYSYNEQFF
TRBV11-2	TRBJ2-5	CASSPRVRSVPETQYF
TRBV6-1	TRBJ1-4	CASSEGGRRNEKLFF
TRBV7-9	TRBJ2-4	CASSPGQGATLAKNIQYF
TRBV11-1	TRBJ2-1	CASSFGRENEQFF
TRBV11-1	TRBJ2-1	CASSPDRGGKNEQFF
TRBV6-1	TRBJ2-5	CASSEWWGEETQYF
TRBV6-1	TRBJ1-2	CASSIRGWDYGYTF
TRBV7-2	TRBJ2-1	CASSYTSGGSHNEQFF
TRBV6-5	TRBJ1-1	CASSYVRDSNTGAFF
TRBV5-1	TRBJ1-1	CASSLAWANTEAFF
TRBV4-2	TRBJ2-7	CASSQGPREGQTREQYF
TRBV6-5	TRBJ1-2	CASSYTRVHRGGGYTF
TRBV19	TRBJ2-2	CASSMGVNTGELFF
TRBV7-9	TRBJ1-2	CASREDSGYTF
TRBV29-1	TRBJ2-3	CSVGGSTDTQYF
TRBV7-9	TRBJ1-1	CASSLVEVSKAFF
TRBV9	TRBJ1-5	CASSVAQGNSNQPQHF